Following are 18 T cell receptor beta chains from one sample sequenced in a study of shared clonotypes between healthy human individuals. Assay used: immunoSEQ multiplex PCR; TCRdb lists only in-frame clones, some missing. In the table there are 2 million to 2.5 million clones, over 85% of which are singletons. Source material: naive CD4+ T cells from PBMCs. Subset described: CD45RA+ positively selected. The receptors come from a man in his late teens or twenties in good health. Some clones in this sample may be carry-over from other donors' samples.

This rearrangement joins TRBV30 to TRBJ2-7; tentatively, D is TRBD1 (5 bases). V was pared by 5 bases and J by 1 base, with 12 bases between. The CDR3 contains 13 residues. Germline lookup yields CDR1 GTSNPN and CDR2 SVGIG (reference sequence). CDR3 DNA sequence: TGTGCCTGGGATAAGGGGTCTTCCTACGAGCAGTACTTC. It specifies CAWDKGSSYEQYF.

This rearrangement joins TRBV6-5 to TRBJ2-3, with TRBD1 matching 8 bases. In germline, CDR1 is MNHEY, CDR2 SVGAGI. The V gene end was trimmed by 6 bases and the J gene end by 9 bases; junction bases not matched to a gene: 2. The length of the CDR3 is 11 residues. The CDR3, as DNA: TGTGCCAGCAGCGACAGGGGAACGCAGTATTTT. Translating gives CASSDRGTQYF.

V is TRBV7-9 and J is TRBJ1-1; D gene ambiguous. The CDR3 extends over 14 amino acids. Germline assignment: CDR1 SEHNR and CDR2 FQNEAQ (reference sequence). Trimming took 1 base from V and 4 from J, leaving 10 bases between them. The CDR3 loop is CASSLDGVGTEAFF. CDR3 DNA sequence: TGTGCCAGCAGCTTAGACGGGGTCGGCACTGAAGCTTTCTTT.

This rearrangement joins TRBV19 to TRBJ2-2; 10 bases match TRBD2. The ends lost 3 bases at V and 5 bases at J; junction bases unmatched: 12. The CDR3 consists of 18 residues. Germline-derived CDR1 and CDR2 are LNHDA and SQIVND (reference sequence). In DNA form, the CDR3 reads TGTGCCAGTAGTATTCGGGCTAGCGGGAGCAGGTTTACCGGGGAGCTGTTTTTT. It yields the protein CASSIRASGSRFTGELFF.

This clone was seen just once. This chain connects TRBV7-2 to TRBJ2-3; D is possibly TRBD2 (5 bases). This CDR3 comprises 16 residues. The ends were cut back, 5 bases at V and 4 bases at J, with 19 bases in the middle. Per the germline V gene, CDR1 is SGHTA and CDR2 is FQGNSA. The CDR3 here is CASSHSRTRGADTQYF. For the CDR3, the DNA is TGTGCCAGCAGCCACAGTCGTACACGGGGTGCAGATACGCAGTATTTT.

The chain couples TRBV5-5 to TRBJ2-2, with 11 nucleotides matching TRBD2. The CDR3 consists of 16 residues. Germline loops: CDR1 SGHKS, CDR2 YYEKEE (reference sequence). Trimming cost V 0 bases and J 5 bases; bases outside gene matches: 3. The CDR3 here is CASSLVGTSGTGELFF. The DNA of the CDR3 is TGTGCCAGCAGCTTGGTAGGGACTAGCGGAACCGGGGAGCTGTTTTTT.

This clone was seen only once. V is TRBV15 and J is TRBJ2-1; possibly TRBD2 for D (5 bases). CDR1 LNHNV and CDR2 YYDKDF come from the germline V gene (reference sequence). CDR3 length equals 16 residues. Between the trimmed V and J ends, which lost 0 bases and 2 bases, there was a span of 11 bases. The CDR3 bases are TGTGCCACCAGCAGAGATTGGCGGGTTACCTACAATGAGCAGTTCTTC. It translates to CATSRDWRVTYNEQFF. The full variable domain, its missing parts supplied by reference TRBV15 and TRBJ2-1, is DAMVIQNPRYQVTQFGKPVTLSCSQTLNHNVMYWYQQKSSQAPKLLFHYYDKDFNNEADTPDNFQSRRPNTSFCFLDIRSPGLGDTAMYLCATSRDWRVTYNEQFFGPGTRLTVL.

The chain joins TRBV28 to TRBJ1-5; D is possibly TRBD1 (6 bases). The CDR3 has 18 amino acids. Germline V gives CDR1 MDHEN, CDR2 SYDVKM. V was shortened by 6 bases and J by 0 bases, with 21 bases between the two germline ends. The CDR3 protein is CASRHKYRTDYSNQPQHF. CDR3 DNA: TGTGCCAGCAGACACAAATACCGGACAGATTATAGCAATCAGCCCCAGCATTTT.

The chain recombines TRBV7-9 with TRBJ1-1; D is undetermined. The CDR3 has 15 residues. The V end lost 2 bases, the J end lost 0 bases, and 10 bases lay between the germline ends. Germline values: CDR1 SEHNR, CDR2 FQNEAQ (reference sequence). CDR3 protein: CASSLRERMNTEAFF. CDR3 coding DNA: TGTGCCAGCAGCTTAAGGGAGAGGATGAACACTGAAGCTTTCTTT.

This chain connects TRBV29-1 to TRBJ1-2; D is perhaps TRBD1 (5 bases). The CDR3 covers 13 residues. V dropped 1 base and J dropped 10 bases, with 16 bases sitting between them. Germline CDR1 and CDR2: SQVTM and ANQGSEA. The CDR3 reads CSVEGNTGQHYTF. The CDR3 nucleotides are TGCAGCGTTGAAGGCAACACAGGTCAACACTACACCTTC.

The chain carries TRBV6-1 and TRBJ1-6; D uncertain. CDR3 length: 15 residues. CDR1 and CDR2 from the germline V gene are MNHNS and SASEGT. V was pared by 2 bases and J by 7 bases, with 12 bases between. The CDR3 sequence: CASSESPRSNSPLHF. In DNA, the CDR3 is TGTGCCAGCAGTGAAAGTCCCCGCAGCAATTCACCCCTCCACTTT.

The V call is TRBV27, the J call TRBJ2-7, with 9 bases matching TRBD1. CDR1 is MNHEY and CDR2 is SMNVEV in the germline V gene (reference sequence). V lost 6 bases and J lost 4; bases outside the gene matches: 13. The length of the CDR3 is 16 residues. As DNA, the CDR3 is TGTGCCAGCAGATTTTTTTACAGGGGGCGGGAGTACGAGCAGTACTTC. Translated, it gives CASRFFYRGREYEQYF.

This chain connects TRBV6-5 to TRBJ2-5; D could derive from TRBD1 or TRBD2 (5 bases each). Trimming shortened V by 5 bases and J by 11 bases, and 18 bases separated the two germline ends. The CDR3 loop spans 13 amino acids. Germline loops: CDR1 MNHEY, CDR2 SVGAGI. CDR3 coding DNA: TGTGCCAGCAGTCCGGCCCGTGGGACCGGTCAGTACTTC. Protein product: CASSPARGTGQYF.

This chain joins TRBV6-6 and TRBJ2-1, with D perhaps being TRBD1 or TRBD2 (5 bases each). This CDR3 is 13 amino acids long. Per germline, CDR1 MNHNY and CDR2 SVGAGI (reference sequence). Trimming cost V 7 bases and J 8 bases, with 15 bases left between them. This CDR3 reads CASTFPGTDEQFF. CDR3 in DNA: TGTGCCAGCACGTTCCCCGGGACGGATGAGCAGTTCTTC.

The V gene is TRBV4-2, the J gene TRBJ2-7; 9 positions match TRBD1. From germline, CDR1 is LGHNA and CDR2 YNFKEQ. V was clipped by 0 bases and J by 5 bases; unmatched bases: 8. This CDR3 region has 16 residues. In DNA form, the CDR3 reads TGTGCCAGCAGCCAAGATATGGACAGGGGATACCACGAGCAGTACTTC. Translated, it gives CASSQDMDRGYHEQYF.

The rearrangement joins TRBV9 to TRBJ2-1; D is possibly TRBD2 (5 bases). The V and J ends lost 0 bases and 8 bases respectively, with 12 bases between them. Germline CDR1 reads SGDLS; CDR2 reads YYNGEE. The CDR3 is 14 residues long. Here the CDR3 reads CASSVATAGDEQFF. The CDR3 DNA is TGTGCCAGCAGCGTAGCCACCGCGGGTGATGAGCAGTTCTTC.

The CDR3 sequence is CASSKERDRIYEQYF. The CDR3 coding sequence is TGTGCCAGCAGTAAAGAGAGGGACAGGATCTACGAGCAGTACTTC. The V gene is TRBV2, the J gene TRBJ2-7; 8 bases are shared with TRBD1. CDR1 is SNHLY, CDR2 FYNNEI, per germline. V shed 5 bases and J 3 bases; nucleotides not matched to a gene: 9. The CDR3 loop spans 15 amino acids.

The V and J genes are TRBV7-2 and TRBJ2-2, with 9 bases aligning to TRBD2. The CDR3 runs 17 residues. Trimming took 5 bases from V and 8 from J; bases not matched to a gene: 15. Germline-derived CDR1 and CDR2 are SGHTA and FQGNSA. The CDR3 reads CASSASFALAGGGELFF. The DNA for the CDR3 is TGTGCCAGCAGCGCATCCTTTGCCCTGGCGGGAGGGGGGGAGCTGTTTTTT.